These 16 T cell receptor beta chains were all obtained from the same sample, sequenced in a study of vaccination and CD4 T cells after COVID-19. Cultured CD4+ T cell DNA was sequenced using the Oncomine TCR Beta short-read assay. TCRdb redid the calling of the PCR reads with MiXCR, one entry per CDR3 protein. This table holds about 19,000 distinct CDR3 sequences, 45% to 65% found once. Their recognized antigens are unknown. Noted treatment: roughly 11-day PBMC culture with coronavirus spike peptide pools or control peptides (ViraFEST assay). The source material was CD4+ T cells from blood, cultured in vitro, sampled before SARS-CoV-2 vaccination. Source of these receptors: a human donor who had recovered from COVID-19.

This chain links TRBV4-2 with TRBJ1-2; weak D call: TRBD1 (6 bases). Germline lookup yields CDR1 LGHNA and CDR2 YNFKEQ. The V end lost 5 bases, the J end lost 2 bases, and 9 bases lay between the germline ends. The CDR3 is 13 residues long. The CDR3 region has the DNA TGTGCCAGCAGCTTTCAGGGGAACTATGGCTACACCTTC. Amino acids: CASSFQGNYGYTF.

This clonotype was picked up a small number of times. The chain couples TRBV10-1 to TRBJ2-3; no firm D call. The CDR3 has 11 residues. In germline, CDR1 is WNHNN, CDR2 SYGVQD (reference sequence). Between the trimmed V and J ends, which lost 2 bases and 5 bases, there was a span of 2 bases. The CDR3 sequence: CASSEQDTQYF. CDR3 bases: TGCGCCAGCAGTGAGCAAGATACGCAGTATTTT.

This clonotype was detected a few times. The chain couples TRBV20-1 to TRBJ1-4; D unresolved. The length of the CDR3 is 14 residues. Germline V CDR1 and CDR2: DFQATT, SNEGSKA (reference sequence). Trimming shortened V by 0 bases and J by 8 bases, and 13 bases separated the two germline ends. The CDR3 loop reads CSARDTTGDEKLFF. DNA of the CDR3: TGCAGTGCTAGAGATACCACGGGAGACGAAAAACTGTTTTTT.

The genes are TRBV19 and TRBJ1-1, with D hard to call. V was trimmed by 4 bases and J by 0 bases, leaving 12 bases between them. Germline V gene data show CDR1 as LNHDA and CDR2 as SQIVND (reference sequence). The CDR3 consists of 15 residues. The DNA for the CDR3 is TGTGCCAGTAGTACCCGGACGGGCCTGAACACTGAAGCTTTCTTT. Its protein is CASSTRTGLNTEAFF.

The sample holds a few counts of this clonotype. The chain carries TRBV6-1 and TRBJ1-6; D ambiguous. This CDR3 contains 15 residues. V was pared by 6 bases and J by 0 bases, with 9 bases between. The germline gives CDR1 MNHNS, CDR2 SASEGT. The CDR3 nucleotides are TGTGCCAGCAGCCCCATGAGCTCCTATAATTCACCCCTCCACTTT. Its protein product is CASSPMSSYNSPLHF.

The chain's CDR3 is CASSSRGGRNTGELFF. The CDR3 nucleotides read TGTGCCAGCAGCTCACGAGGGGGGCGGAACACCGGGGAGCTGTTTTTT. The rearrangement uses TRBV7-3 and TRBJ2-2; the D gene could be TRBD1 or TRBD2 (6 bases each). This CDR3 is built from 16 residues. Germline CDR1 and CDR2: SGHTA and FQGTGA. Trimming took off 4 bases at V and 1 base at J, with 13 bases between the two ends.

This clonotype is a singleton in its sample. The CDR3 sequence: CASSQDRKETQYF. Here the CDR3 DNA reads TGCGCCAGCAGCCAAGATAGGAAGGAGACCCAGTACTTC. The chain recombines TRBV4-3 with TRBJ2-5; D gene uncertain. Trimming removed 0 bases at V and 5 bases at J, with 7 bases between. The germline V gene has CDR1 LGHNA and CDR2 YSLEER. The CDR3 totals 13 residues.

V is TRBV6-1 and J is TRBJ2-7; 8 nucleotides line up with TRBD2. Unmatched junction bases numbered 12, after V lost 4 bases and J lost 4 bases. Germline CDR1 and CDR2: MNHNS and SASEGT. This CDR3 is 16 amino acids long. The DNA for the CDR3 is TGTGCCAGCAGTGGCGCCGGGACTAGGGCTCTTTACGAGCAGTACTTC. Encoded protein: CASSGAGTRALYEQYF.

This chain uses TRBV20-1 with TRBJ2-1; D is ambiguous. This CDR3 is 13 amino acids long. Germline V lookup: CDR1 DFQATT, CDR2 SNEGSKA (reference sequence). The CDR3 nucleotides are TGCAGCTCTCTGCATTCCTCCTACAATGAGCAGTTCTTC. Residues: CSSLHSSYNEQFF.

This CDR3 reads CASSLWGGVGTGELFF. The DNA for the CDR3 is TGTGCCAGCAGTTTATGGGGAGGGGTGGGAACCGGGGAGCTGTTTTTT. The chain joins TRBV27 to TRBJ2-2; 7 bases align to TRBD2. The CDR3 runs 16 residues. J was trimmed by 5 bases and V by 1 base; bases with no gene match: 7. From germline, CDR1 is MNHEY and CDR2 SMNVEV (reference sequence).

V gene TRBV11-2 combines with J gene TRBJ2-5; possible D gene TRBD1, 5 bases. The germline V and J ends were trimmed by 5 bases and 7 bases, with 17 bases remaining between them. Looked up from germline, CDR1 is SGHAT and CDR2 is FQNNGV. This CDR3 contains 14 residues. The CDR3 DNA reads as TGTGCCAGCAGCAGTAGACAGTCTATGGTGACCCAGTACTTC. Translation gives CASSSRQSMVTQYF.

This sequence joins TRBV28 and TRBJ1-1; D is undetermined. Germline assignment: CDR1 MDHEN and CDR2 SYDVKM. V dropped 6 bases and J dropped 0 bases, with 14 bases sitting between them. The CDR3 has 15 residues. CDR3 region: CASSTPQTLNTEAFF. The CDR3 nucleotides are TGTGCCAGCAGCACCCCGCAGACCCTGAACACTGAAGCTTTCTTT.

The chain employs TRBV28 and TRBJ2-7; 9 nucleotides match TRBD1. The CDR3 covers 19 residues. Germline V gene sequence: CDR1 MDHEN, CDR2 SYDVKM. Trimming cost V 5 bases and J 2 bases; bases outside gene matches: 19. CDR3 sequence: CASSPTGGMFRTRPYEQYF. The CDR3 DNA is TGTGCCAGCAGTCCGACAGGGGGGATGTTTAGGACTAGACCCTACGAGCAGTACTTC.

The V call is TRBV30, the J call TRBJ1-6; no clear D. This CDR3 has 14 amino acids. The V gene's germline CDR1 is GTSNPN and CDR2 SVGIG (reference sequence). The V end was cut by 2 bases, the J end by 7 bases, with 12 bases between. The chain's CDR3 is CAWSTRGGNSPLHF. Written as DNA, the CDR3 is TGTGCCTGGAGTACCCGGGGAGGGAATTCACCCCTCCACTTT.

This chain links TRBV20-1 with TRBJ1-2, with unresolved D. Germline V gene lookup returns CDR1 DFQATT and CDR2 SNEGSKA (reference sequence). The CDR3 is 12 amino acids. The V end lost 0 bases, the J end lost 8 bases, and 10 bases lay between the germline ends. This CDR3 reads CSAREDGWGYTF. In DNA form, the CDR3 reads TGCAGTGCTAGAGAGGACGGGTGGGGCTACACCTTC.

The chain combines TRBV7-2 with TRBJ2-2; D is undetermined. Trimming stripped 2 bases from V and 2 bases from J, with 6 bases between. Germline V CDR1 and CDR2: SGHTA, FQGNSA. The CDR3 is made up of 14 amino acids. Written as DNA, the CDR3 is TGTGCCAGCAGCTTATTGAGTAACACCGGGGAGCTGTTTTTT. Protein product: CASSLLSNTGELFF.